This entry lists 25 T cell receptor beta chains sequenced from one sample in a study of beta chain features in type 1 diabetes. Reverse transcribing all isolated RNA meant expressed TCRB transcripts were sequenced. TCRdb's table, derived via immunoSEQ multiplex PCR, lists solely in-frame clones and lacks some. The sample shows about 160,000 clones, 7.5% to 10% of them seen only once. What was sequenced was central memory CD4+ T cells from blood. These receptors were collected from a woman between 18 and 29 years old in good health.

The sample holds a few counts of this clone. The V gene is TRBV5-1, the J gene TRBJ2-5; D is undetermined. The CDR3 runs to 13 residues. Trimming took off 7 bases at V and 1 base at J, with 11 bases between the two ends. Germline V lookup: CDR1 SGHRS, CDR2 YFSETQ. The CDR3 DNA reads TGCGCCAGCTCTATACAGACCCAAGAGACCCAGTACTTC. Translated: CASSIQTQETQYF.

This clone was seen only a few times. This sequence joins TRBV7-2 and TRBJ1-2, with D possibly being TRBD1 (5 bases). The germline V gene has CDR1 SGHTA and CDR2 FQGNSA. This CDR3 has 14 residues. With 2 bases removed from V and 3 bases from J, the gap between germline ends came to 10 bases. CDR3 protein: CASSLSRDYYGYTF. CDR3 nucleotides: TGTGCCAGCAGCTTAAGTAGGGACTACTATGGCTACACCTTC.

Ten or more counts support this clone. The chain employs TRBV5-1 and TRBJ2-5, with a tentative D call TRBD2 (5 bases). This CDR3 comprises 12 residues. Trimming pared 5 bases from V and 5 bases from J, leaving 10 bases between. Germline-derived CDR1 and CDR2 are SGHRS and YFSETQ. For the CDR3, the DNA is TGCGCCAGCAGTGAAACGGGGGAGACCCAGTACTTC. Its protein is CASSETGETQYF.

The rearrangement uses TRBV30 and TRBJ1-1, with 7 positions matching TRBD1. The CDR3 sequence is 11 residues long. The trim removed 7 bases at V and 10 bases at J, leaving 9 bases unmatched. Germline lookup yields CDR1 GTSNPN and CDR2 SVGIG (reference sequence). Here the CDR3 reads CASGAGGIAFF. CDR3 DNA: TGTGCCTCGGGGGCAGGGGGAATAGCTTTCTTT. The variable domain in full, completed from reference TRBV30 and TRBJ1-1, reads SQTIHQWPATLVQPVGSPLSLECTVEGTSNPNLYWYRQAAGRGLQLLFYSVGIGQISSEVPQNLSASRPQDRQFILSSKKLLLSDSGFYLCASGAGGIAFFGQGTRLTVV.

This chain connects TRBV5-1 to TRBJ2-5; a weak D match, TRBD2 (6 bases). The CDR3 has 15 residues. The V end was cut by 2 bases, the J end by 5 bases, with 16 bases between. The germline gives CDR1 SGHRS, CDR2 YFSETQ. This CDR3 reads CASSFNTNGGETQYF. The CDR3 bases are TGCGCCAGCAGCTTCAACACAAACGGAGGGGAGACCCAGTACTTC.

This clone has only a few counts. The CDR3 is CASSFRAGGWNQPQHF. The CDR3 DNA reads as TGTGCCAGCAGCTTTCGGGCAGGGGGTTGGAATCAGCCCCAGCATTTT. The chain joins TRBV5-6 to TRBJ1-5; 7 bases fit TRBD1. Germline CDR1 reads SGHDT; CDR2 reads YYEEEE. Trimming cost V 2 bases and J 4 bases; bases outside gene matches: 9. The CDR3 is made up of 16 amino acids.

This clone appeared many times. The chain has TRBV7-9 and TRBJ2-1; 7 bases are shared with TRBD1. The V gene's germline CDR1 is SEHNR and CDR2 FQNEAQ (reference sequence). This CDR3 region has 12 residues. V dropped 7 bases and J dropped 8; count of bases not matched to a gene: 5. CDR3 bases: TGTGCCAGCACCAGGGGGAGCTATGAGCAGTTCTTC. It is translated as CASTRGSYEQFF.

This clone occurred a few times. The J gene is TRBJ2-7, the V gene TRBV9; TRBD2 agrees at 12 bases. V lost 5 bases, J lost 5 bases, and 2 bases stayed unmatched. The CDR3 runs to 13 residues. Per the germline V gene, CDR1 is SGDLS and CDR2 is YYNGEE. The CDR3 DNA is TGTGCCAGCAGTAGACTAGCGGGAGACGAGCAGTACTTC. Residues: CASSRLAGDEQYF.

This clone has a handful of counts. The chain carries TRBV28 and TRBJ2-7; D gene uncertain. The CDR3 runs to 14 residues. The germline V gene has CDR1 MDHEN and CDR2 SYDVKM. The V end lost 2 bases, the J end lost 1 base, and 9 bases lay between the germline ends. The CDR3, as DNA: TGTGCCAGCAGTTTACTGGCAGATTCCTACGAGCAGTACTTC. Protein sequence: CASSLLADSYEQYF.

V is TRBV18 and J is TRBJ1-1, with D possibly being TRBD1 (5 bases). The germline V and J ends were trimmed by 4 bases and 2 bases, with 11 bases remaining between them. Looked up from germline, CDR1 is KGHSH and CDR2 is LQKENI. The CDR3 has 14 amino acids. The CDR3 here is CASSLQVINTEAFF. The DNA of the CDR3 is TGTGCCAGCTCACTACAGGTAATAAACACTGAAGCTTTCTTT. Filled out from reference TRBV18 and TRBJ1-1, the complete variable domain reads NAGVMQNPRHLVRRRGQEARLRCSPMKGHSHVYWYRQLPEEGLKFMVYLQKENIIDESGMPKERFSAEFPKEGPSILRIQQVVRGDSAAYFCASSLQVINTEAFFGQGTRLTVV.

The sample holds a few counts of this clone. The CDR3 DNA is TGCGCCAGCAGTCATACCCCGGGGCAGGGGGTGAGCACTGAAGCTTTCTTT. As protein: CASSHTPGQGVSTEAFF. This chain connects TRBV23-1 to TRBJ1-1; 7 bases agree with TRBD1. TRBV23-1 is known as an ORF, though its function is uncertain. V shed 3 bases, J shed 4 bases, and the junction held 14 bases outside the gene matches. CDR3 length equals 17 residues.

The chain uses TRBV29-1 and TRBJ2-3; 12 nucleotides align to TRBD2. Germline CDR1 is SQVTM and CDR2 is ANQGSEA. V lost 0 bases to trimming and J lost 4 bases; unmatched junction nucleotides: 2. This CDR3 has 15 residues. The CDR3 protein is CSVEDWTSGADTQYF. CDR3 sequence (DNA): TGCAGCGTTGAAGATTGGACTAGCGGGGCAGATACGCAGTATTTT.

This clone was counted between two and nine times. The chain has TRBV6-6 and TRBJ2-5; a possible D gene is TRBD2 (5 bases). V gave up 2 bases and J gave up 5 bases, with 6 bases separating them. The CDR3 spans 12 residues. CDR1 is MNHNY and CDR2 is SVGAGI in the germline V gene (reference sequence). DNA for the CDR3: TGTGCCAGCAGTTACCGGAGGGAGACCCAGTACTTC. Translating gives CASSYRRETQYF.

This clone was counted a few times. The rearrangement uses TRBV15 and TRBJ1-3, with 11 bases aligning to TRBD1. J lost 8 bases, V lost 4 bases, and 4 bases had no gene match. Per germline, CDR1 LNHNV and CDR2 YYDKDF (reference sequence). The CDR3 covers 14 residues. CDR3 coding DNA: TGTGCCACCAGCACCTGGGGACAGGGGGACACCATATATTTT. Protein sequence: CATSTWGQGDTIYF. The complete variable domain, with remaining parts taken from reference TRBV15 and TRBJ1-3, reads DAMVIQNPRYQVTQFGKPVTLSCSQTLNHNVMYWYQQKSSQAPKLLFHYYDKDFNNEADTPDNFQSRRPNTSFCFLDIRSPGLGDTAMYLCATSTWGQGDTIYFGEGSWLTVV.

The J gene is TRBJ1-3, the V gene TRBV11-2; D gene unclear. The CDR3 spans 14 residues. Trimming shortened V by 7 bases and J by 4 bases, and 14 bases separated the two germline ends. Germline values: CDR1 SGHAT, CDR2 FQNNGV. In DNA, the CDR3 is TGTGCCAGCAAGATGGGGTCGGGGGGAAACACCATATATTTT. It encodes CASKMGSGGNTIYF.

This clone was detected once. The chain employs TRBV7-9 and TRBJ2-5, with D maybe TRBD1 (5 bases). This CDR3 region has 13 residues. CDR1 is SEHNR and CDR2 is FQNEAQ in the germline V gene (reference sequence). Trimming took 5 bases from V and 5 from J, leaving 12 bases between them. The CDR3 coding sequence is TGTGCCAGCAGCCGAATCAGGGTGGAGACCCAGTACTTC. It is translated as CASSRIRVETQYF.

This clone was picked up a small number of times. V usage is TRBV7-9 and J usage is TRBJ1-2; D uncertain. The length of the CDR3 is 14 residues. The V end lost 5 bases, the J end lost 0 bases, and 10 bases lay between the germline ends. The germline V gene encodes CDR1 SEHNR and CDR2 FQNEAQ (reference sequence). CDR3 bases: TGTGCCAGCAGCCCCCCCTATACTAACTATGGCTACACCTTC. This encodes CASSPPYTNYGYTF.

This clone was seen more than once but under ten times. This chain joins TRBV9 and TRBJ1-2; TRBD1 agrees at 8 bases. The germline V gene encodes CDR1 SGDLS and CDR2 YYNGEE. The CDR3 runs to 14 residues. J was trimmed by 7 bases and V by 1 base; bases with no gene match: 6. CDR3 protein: CASSVRDRGGGYTF. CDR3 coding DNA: TGTGCCAGCAGCGTACGTGACAGGGGAGGTGGCTACACCTTC.

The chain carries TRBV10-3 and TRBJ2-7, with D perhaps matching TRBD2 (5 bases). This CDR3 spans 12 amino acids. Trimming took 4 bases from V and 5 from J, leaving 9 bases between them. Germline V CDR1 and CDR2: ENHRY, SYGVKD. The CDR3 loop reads CAISASGDEQYF. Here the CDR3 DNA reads TGTGCCATCAGTGCCTCCGGGGACGAGCAGTACTTC.

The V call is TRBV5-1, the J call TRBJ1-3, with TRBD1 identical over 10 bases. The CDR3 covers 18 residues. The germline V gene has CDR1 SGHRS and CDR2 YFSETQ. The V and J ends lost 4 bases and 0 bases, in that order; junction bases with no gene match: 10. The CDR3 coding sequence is TGCGCCAGCAGCCTCCAACGACAGGGGGCAATCTCTGGAAACACCATATATTTT. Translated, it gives CASSLQRQGAISGNTIYF.

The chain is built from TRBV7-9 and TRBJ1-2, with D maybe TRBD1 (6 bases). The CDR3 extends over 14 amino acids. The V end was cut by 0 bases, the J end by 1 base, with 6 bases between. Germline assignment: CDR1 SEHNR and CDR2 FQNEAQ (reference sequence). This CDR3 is CASSLAGGNYGYTF. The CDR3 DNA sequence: TGTGCCAGCAGCTTAGCAGGGGGTAACTATGGCTACACCTTC. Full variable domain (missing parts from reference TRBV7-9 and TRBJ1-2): DTGVSQNPRHKITKRGQNVTFRCDPISEHNRLYWYRQTLGQGPEFLTYFQNEAQLEKSRLLSDRFSAERPKGSFSTLEIQRTEQGDSAMYLCASSLAGGNYGYTFGSGTRLTVV.

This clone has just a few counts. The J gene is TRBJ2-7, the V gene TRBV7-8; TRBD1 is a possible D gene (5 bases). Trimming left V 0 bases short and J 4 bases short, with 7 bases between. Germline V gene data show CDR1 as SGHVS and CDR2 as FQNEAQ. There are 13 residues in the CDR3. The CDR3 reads CASSLAQGYEQYF. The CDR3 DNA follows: TGTGCCAGCAGCTTAGCGCAGGGATACGAGCAGTACTTC.

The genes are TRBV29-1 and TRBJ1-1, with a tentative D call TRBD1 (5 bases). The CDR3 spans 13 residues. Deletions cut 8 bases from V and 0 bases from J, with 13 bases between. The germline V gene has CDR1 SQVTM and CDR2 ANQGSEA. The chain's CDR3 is CSSWDSLNTEAFF. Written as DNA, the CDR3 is TGCAGCTCGTGGGACTCCCTGAACACTGAAGCTTTCTTT. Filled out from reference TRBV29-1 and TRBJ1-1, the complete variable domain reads SAVISQKPSRDICQRGTSLTIQCQVDSQVTMMFWYRQQPGQSLTLIATANQGSEATYESGFVIDKFPISRPNLTFSTLTVSNMSPEDSSIYLCSSWDSLNTEAFFGQGTRLTVV.

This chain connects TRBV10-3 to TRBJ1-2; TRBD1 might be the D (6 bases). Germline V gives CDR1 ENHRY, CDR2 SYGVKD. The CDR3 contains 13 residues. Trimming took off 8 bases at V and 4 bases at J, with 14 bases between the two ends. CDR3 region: CAIGDTQGYGYTF. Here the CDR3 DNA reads TGTGCCATCGGCGACACACAGGGCTATGGCTACACCTTC.

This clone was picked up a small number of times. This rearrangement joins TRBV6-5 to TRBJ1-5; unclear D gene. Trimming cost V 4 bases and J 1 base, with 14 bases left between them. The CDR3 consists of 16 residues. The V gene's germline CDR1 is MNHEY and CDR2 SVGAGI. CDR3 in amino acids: CASSLTFLPSNQPQHF. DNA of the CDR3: TGTGCCAGCAGTTTGACATTTTTACCCAGCAATCAGCCCCAGCATTTT.